This T cell receptor beta chain was profiled in a study of blood T cell repertoires in COVID-19. Overall study: Sample material is recorded as cDNA or gDNA derived from T cells, B-cell-depleted T cells, or PBMCs.

Methods used by the authors: Quantification of nucleated cells was approximated via reference gene primer amplification. Clones were sequenced by immunoSEQ multiplex PCR, and TCRdb holds only the in-frame ones, with some missing. D and trimming come from the DNA, and the V and J calls and clone size come from that table. This table has approximately 55,000 clones, 80% to 85% appearing once. Seattle's enrolled individuals joined amid active infection and were then monitored longitudinally. This clone showed up just a few times. Trimming cost V 0 bases and J 7 bases, with 10 bases left between them. Germline V gene data show CDR1 as MNHEY and CDR2 as SVGEGT. The CDR3 runs 14 residues.

The genes are TRBV6-2 or TRBV6-3 and TRBJ1-5; D uncertain. This TCR derives from a man younger than 40 with COVID-19, enrolled during active disease. Specimen: peripheral blood. The CDR3 region has the DNA TGTGCCAGCAGTTACTCCGTCCAGGCCCAGCCCCAGCATTTT. Translation: CASSYSVQAQPQHF.